These 7 T cell receptor beta chains originate from one sample sequenced in a study of OX40 agonist ivuxolimab in advanced cancers. TCRdb's table, derived via immunoSEQ multiplex PCR, lists solely in-frame clones and lacks some. Of some 85,000 clones in the sample, around 90% are singletons; the top ten hold around 0.26%. Specimen: CD4+ or CD8+ T cells sorted from blood, collected in a trial of the OX40 agonist ivuxolimab. The receptors were gathered from an adult with an advanced solid tumor such as melanoma, head and neck, liver or kidney cancer.

The chain is built from TRBV5-5 and TRBJ1-3; D is perhaps TRBD1 (5 bases). Trimming removed 2 bases from V and 1 base from J, with 10 bases in between. CDR3 size: 15 residues. In germline, CDR1 is SGHKS, CDR2 YYEKEE (reference sequence). The CDR3 bases are TGTGCCAGCAGCTTTGGGGACGGATCTGGAAACACCATATATTTT. It specifies CASSFGDGSGNTIYF.

This clone came up a few times. The V and J genes are TRBV9 and TRBJ2-3; D is unclear. This CDR3 spans 16 amino acids. Trimming removed 0 bases from V and 1 base from J, with 12 bases in between. CDR1 and CDR2 from the germline V gene are SGDLS and YYNGEE. CDR3 sequence: CASSVGILEGTDTQYF. The CDR3 DNA sequence: TGTGCCAGCAGCGTAGGGATTCTAGAGGGCACAGATACGCAGTATTTT.

The chain is built from TRBV18 and TRBJ2-7; 8 positions agree with TRBD1. From germline, CDR1 is KGHSH and CDR2 LQKENI. V gave up 3 bases and J gave up 0 bases; unmatched junction bases: 4. This CDR3 has 15 amino acids. The CDR3 DNA follows: TGTGCCAGCTCACCCGGACAGGGAAGCTCCTACGAGCAGTACTTC. This translates into CASSPGQGSSYEQYF.

This clone was seen only a few times. This sequence joins TRBV29-1 and TRBJ1-1; no clear D. Germline lookup yields CDR1 SQVTM and CDR2 ANQGSEA. The CDR3 has 13 amino acids. Trimming took 8 bases from V and 0 from J, leaving 13 bases between them. CDR3 DNA sequence: TGCAGCTCCCTCCCTAATATGAACACTGAAGCTTTCTTT. Encoded protein: CSSLPNMNTEAFF. The full variable domain, with the rest looked up from reference TRBV29-1 and TRBJ1-1, is SAVISQKPSRDICQRGTSLTIQCQVDSQVTMMFWYRQQPGQSLTLIATANQGSEATYESGFVIDKFPISRPNLTFSTLTVSNMSPEDSSIYLCSSLPNMNTEAFFGQGTRLTVV.

This clone has only one observation. The chain carries TRBV6-6 and TRBJ2-7; TRBD1 matches 7 bases. The V and J ends lost 7 bases and 5 bases, in that order; junction bases with no gene match: 14. Germline V CDR1 and CDR2: MNHNY, SVGAGI (reference sequence). CDR3 size: 15 residues. The CDR3 loop reads CASKGGRLTADEQYF. As DNA, the CDR3 is TGTGCCAGCAAAGGGGGCAGACTAACGGCCGACGAGCAGTACTTC.

This chain uses TRBV2 with TRBJ2-2, with 11 bases aligning to TRBD2. The CDR3 is 15 residues long. Losses at the gene ends were 5 bases for V and 2 bases for J; bases not matched to a gene: 1. CDR1 is SNHLY and CDR2 is FYNNEI in the germline V gene. The CDR3 loop reads CASSLAGGNTGELFF. The CDR3 DNA reads TGTGCCAGCAGTCTAGCGGGGGGAAACACCGGGGAGCTGTTTTTT.

The V and J genes are TRBV11-3 and TRBJ2-5; the match to TRBD2 covers 9 bases. Germline loops: CDR1 SGHNT, CDR2 YENEEA. The V segment lost 1 base and the J segment 5 bases; nucleotides outside the gene matches: 17. This CDR3 comprises 19 residues. The CDR3 nucleotides read TGTGCCAGCAGCTTAGGGAGGCGGGAGGGTGGTTTAATGAAGGAGACCCAGTACTTC. The encoded protein is CASSLGRREGGLMKETQYF. The full variable domain, completed using reference TRBV11-3 and TRBJ2-5, is EAGVVQSPRYKIIEKKQPVAFWCNPISGHNTLYWYLQNLGQGPELLIRYENEEAVDDSQLPKDRFSAERLKGVDSTLKIQPAELGDSAVYLCASSLGRREGGLMKETQYFGPGTRLLVL.